Below are 11 T cell receptor beta chains sequenced from a single sample in a study of cytomegalovirus exposure and HLA in healthy donors. PCR amplification relied on 60 Vbeta primers (plus 13 Jbeta primers). Using immunoSEQ multiplex PCR, the repertoire was profiled, and TCRdb retains in-frame clones only, with some absent. In total, the table holds 85,000 or so clones. Sequenced sample: PBMCs. Receptor source: a woman aged 25-40 years in good health and CMV-seronegative.

On this clone itself: A read error may account for a junction end that differs from germline. The V and J genes are TRBV6-1 and TRBJ1-6; a possible D gene is TRBD1 (5 bases). Germline V lookup: CDR1 MNHNS, CDR2 SASEGT. The length of the CDR3 is 13 residues. The CDR3 reads CASSESGRVPRDF. CDR3 coding DNA: TGTGCCAGCAGTGAGTCGGGCAGGGTGCCTAGGGATTTT.

This chain links TRBV6-6 with TRBJ1-5; TRBD1 matches 7 bases. The ends lost 4 bases at V and 0 bases at J; junction bases unmatched: 3. Germline CDR1 is MNHNY and CDR2 is SVGAGI (reference sequence). The CDR3 is 15 amino acids. CDR3 loop: CASSLGTASNQPQHF. The CDR3 bases are TGTGCCAGCAGTTTAGGGACAGCTAGCAATCAGCCCCAGCATTTT.

The chain combines TRBV30 with TRBJ1-1, with D uncertain. V lost 3 bases, J lost 4 bases, and 15 bases lay in between. Germline CDR1 is GTSNPN and CDR2 is SVGIG (reference sequence). This CDR3 region has 14 residues. The CDR3 sequence: CAWRVQSFGTEAFF. The CDR3 DNA follows: TGTGCCTGGAGGGTACAGAGTTTTGGCACTGAAGCTTTCTTT. The whole variable domain, remainder taken from reference TRBV30 and TRBJ1-1, is SQTIHQWPATLVQPVGSPLSLECTVEGTSNPNLYWYRQAAGRGLQLLFYSVGIGQISSEVPQNLSASRPQDRQFILSSKKLLLSDSGFYLCAWRVQSFGTEAFFGQGTRLTVV.

The CDR3 reads CASRELRAYEQYF. The CDR3 DNA is TGTGCCAGCAGGGAGCTCCGGGCCTACGAGCAGTACTTC. The chain joins TRBV7-2 to TRBJ2-7; D is undetermined. The V gene's germline CDR1 is SGHTA and CDR2 FQGNSA. Trimming left V 6 bases short and J 2 bases short, with 11 bases between. This CDR3 has 13 residues.

The chain employs TRBV29-1 and TRBJ1-1; 7 bases match TRBD1. This CDR3 is built from 14 residues. After removal of 0 bases from V and 8 bases from J, the junction contained 9 bases not matched to a gene. The germline CDR1 and CDR2 sequences are SQVTM and ANQGSEA. CDR3 loop: CSVEDLPAGGEAFF. DNA of the CDR3: TGCAGCGTTGAAGATCTTCCGGCAGGGGGAGAAGCTTTCTTT.

V gene TRBV18 combines with J gene TRBJ2-7, with TRBD1 as a possible D gene (6 bases). The CDR3 sequence is 12 residues long. Germline CDR1 reads KGHSH; CDR2 reads LQKENI. The V and J ends lost 3 bases and 5 bases respectively, with 8 bases between them. The CDR3 reads CASSPNRDEQYF. The CDR3, as DNA: TGTGCCAGCTCACCCAACAGGGACGAGCAGTACTTC.

The gene calls are TRBV18 and TRBJ2-7; D gene unclear. Germline V gene sequence: CDR1 KGHSH, CDR2 LQKENI. V was cut by 2 bases and J by 0 bases, with 11 bases left in between. This CDR3 is built from 15 residues. The CDR3 DNA is TGTGCCAGCTCACCAGTCCAGGCCTCCTCCTACGAGCAGTACTTC. The encoded protein is CASSPVQASSYEQYF.

The chain is built from TRBV4-1 and TRBJ2-2, with 13 bases aligning to TRBD2. The CDR3 is made up of 15 amino acids. CDR1 is MGHRA, CDR2 YSYEKL, per germline. V shed 5 bases, J shed 4 bases, and the junction held 1 base outside the gene matches. Here the CDR3 DNA reads TGCGCCAGCAGCAGACTAGCGGGAGGCACCGGGGAGCTGTTTTTT. Protein: CASSRLAGGTGELFF.

The chain uses TRBV6-1 and TRBJ2-7; possibly TRBD2 for D (6 bases). The CDR3 runs 16 residues. V lost 0 bases, J lost 2 bases, and 14 bases lay in between. Per the germline V gene, CDR1 is MNHNS and CDR2 is SASEGT. CDR3 in amino acids: CASSEAGGAVPYEQYF. DNA for the CDR3: TGTGCCAGCAGTGAAGCCGGGGGAGCGGTCCCCTACGAGCAGTACTTC.

The chain uses TRBV5-5 and TRBJ2-3; TRBD2 matches at 13 bases. V was clipped by 4 bases and J by 8 bases; unmatched bases: 4. The CDR3 covers 14 residues. Germline CDR1 SGHKS, CDR2 YYEKEE (reference sequence). The CDR3 DNA reads TGTGCCAGCAGCCTTGGACTAGCGGGGGCTACGCAGTATTTT. It encodes CASSLGLAGATQYF.

The V call is TRBV29-1, the J call TRBJ2-1, with TRBD2 matching 7 bases. CDR3 length: 14 amino acids. V lost 4 bases, J lost 5 bases, and 8 bases stayed unmatched. Germline V gene lookup returns CDR1 SQVTM and CDR2 ANQGSEA. The CDR3 DNA reads as TGCAGCGTTGTGCGTGGGGGGGGTGACAATGAGCAGTTCTTC. Protein product: CSVVRGGGDNEQFF.